The rows below give T cell receptor beta chains drawn from one sample of a study of T cells in localized non-small cell lung cancer. TCRdb's table, derived via immunoSEQ multiplex PCR, lists solely in-frame clones and lacks some. Of 950 to 1,500 clones listed, about two fifths are singletons. The sequencing used lung tumor tissue, collected before any cancer treatment. Receptor source: a woman aged 35-75 years with stage I lung adenocarcinoma. Each CDR3 is given with its conserved first and last residue. Each record gives: V gene, clone size, J gene, D gene, CDR3 protein, CDR3 DNA. D genes are given only for firm matches. Expanded clones get a size class; other rows say once, few or many, or leave the size out.

V gene: TRBV6-8; clone size: few; J gene: TRBJ2-2; D gene: -; CDR3 protein: CASSYKRALGIGELFF; CDR3 DNA: TGTGCCAGCAGTTACAAACGGGCCCTCGGGATCGGGGAGCTGTTTTTT
V gene: TRBV11-3; clone size: large; J gene: TRBJ1-4; D gene: -; CDR3 protein: CASSGVGYDEKLFF; CDR3 DNA: TGTGCCAGCAGCGGAGTGGGCTACGATGAAAAACTGTTTTTT
V gene: TRBV6-4; clone size: -; J gene: TRBJ2-7; D gene: TRBD2; CDR3 protein: CASHRRERYEQYF; CDR3 DNA: TGTGCCAGCCACAGGCGGGAGAGGTACGAGCAGTACTTC
V gene: TRBV9; clone size: medium-sized; J gene: TRBJ1-2; D gene: -; CDR3 protein: CASSDTGALSGYTF; CDR3 DNA: TGTGCCAGCAGTGACACCGGGGCCCTCTCTGGCTACACCTTC
V gene: TRBV6-8; clone size: few; J gene: TRBJ1-5; D gene: -; CDR3 protein: CASSEGSYSNQPQHF; CDR3 DNA: TGTGCCAGCAGTGAGGGAAGCTATAGCAATCAGCCCCAGCATTTT
V gene: TRBV9; clone size: few; J gene: TRBJ2-2; D gene: -; CDR3 protein: CASTKEWVGAGELFF; CDR3 DNA: TGTGCCAGCACCAAGGAGTGGGTCGGCGCCGGGGAGCTGTTTTTT
V gene: TRBV30; clone size: few; J gene: TRBJ1-2; D gene: TRBD1; CDR3 protein: CAWSETGSIVGYGYTF; CDR3 DNA: TGTGCCTGGAGTGAGACAGGGAGTATTGTTGGCTATGGCTACACCTTC
V gene: TRBV11-3; clone size: -; J gene: TRBJ1-1; D gene: -; CDR3 protein: CASSRGQTNTEAFF; CDR3 DNA: TGTGCCAGCAGCCGAGGACAAACTAACACTGAAGCTTTCTTT
V gene: TRBV19; clone size: once; J gene: TRBJ1-2; D gene: TRBD1; CDR3 protein: CASRSDRPGYTF; CDR3 DNA: TGTGCCAGTAGGTCGGACAGGCCAGGCTACACCTTC
V gene: TRBV6-8; clone size: -; J gene: TRBJ2-1; D gene: TRBD2; CDR3 protein: CASRLGLAPYNEQFF; CDR3 DNA: TGTGCCAGCAGACTCGGACTAGCGCCCTACAATGAGCAGTTCTTC
V gene: TRBV5-1; clone size: -; J gene: TRBJ1-1; D gene: -; CDR3 protein: CASSLREGNTEAFF; CDR3 DNA: TGCGCCAGCAGCTTGAGGGAGGGAAACACTGAAGCTTTCTTT
V gene: TRBV30; clone size: -; J gene: TRBJ1-2; D gene: -; CDR3 protein: CAWATSGGGLTGGYTF; CDR3 DNA: TGTGCCTGGGCAACCTCGGGAGGGGGTCTGACGGGAGGCTACACCTTC
V gene: TRBV29-1; clone size: -; J gene: TRBJ1-1; D gene: TRBD1; CDR3 protein: CSVGLVGQGVGAEAFF; CDR3 DNA: TGCAGCGTGGGACTGGTTGGACAGGGGGTCGGGGCTGAAGCTTTCTTT
V gene: TRBV6-8; clone size: -; J gene: TRBJ2-3; D gene: TRBD2; CDR3 protein: CASSYSPSGRSQADTQYF; CDR3 DNA: TGTGCCAGCAGTTACTCTCCTAGCGGGAGGAGTCAGGCAGATACGCAGTATTTT
V gene: TRBV18; clone size: -; J gene: TRBJ2-4; D gene: TRBD2; CDR3 protein: CASSPREGGGRQYF; CDR3 DNA: TGTGCCAGCTCCCCAAGAGAGGGCGGGGGACGTCAGTACTTC
V gene: TRBV14; clone size: -; J gene: TRBJ2-5; D gene: -; CDR3 protein: CASSVQSGPQETQYF; CDR3 DNA: TGTGCCAGCAGCGTACAGTCAGGGCCCCAAGAGACCCAGTACTTC
V gene: TRBV14; clone size: -; J gene: TRBJ1-2; D gene: TRBD1; CDR3 protein: CASSLSGTGRVGYTF; CDR3 DNA: TGTGCCAGCAGCCTCTCCGGGACAGGACGGGTTGGCTACACCTTC
V gene: TRBV18; clone size: once; J gene: TRBJ1-1; D gene: -; CDR3 protein: CASSDGGLYTEAFF; CDR3 DNA: TGTGCCAGCTCCGATGGGGGTCTCTACACTGAAGCTTTCTTT
V gene: TRBV14; clone size: -; J gene: TRBJ2-5; D gene: TRBD1; CDR3 protein: CASSRDRGLVIETQYF; CDR3 DNA: TGTGCCAGCAGCCGAGACAGGGGTCTAGTGATAGAGACCCAGTACTTC
V gene: TRBV29-1; clone size: -; J gene: TRBJ1-6; D gene: -; CDR3 protein: CSVETGDGSPLHF; CDR3 DNA: TGCAGCGTTGAAACCGGGGACGGTTCACCCCTCCACTTT
V gene: TRBV30; clone size: -; J gene: TRBJ1-5; D gene: -; CDR3 protein: CAWSQWGNSNQPQHF; CDR3 DNA: TGTGCCTGGAGTCAATGGGGCAATAGCAATCAGCCCCAGCATTTT
V gene: TRBV19; clone size: -; J gene: TRBJ1-6; D gene: TRBD1; CDR3 protein: CASNSGQGSSPLHF; CDR3 DNA: TGTGCCAGTAACTCGGGACAGGGGAGTTCACCCCTCCACTTT
V gene: TRBV4-1; clone size: -; J gene: TRBJ2-3; D gene: -; CDR3 protein: CASSQPDTDTQYF; CDR3 DNA: TGCGCCAGCAGCCAACCCGACACAGATACGCAGTATTTT
V gene: TRBV1; clone size: -; J gene: TRBJ2-7; D gene: -; CDR3 protein: CASSQVGGLEQYF; CDR3 DNA: TGCGCCAGCAGCCAAGTGGGGGGTTTGGAGCAGTACTTC
V gene: TRBV19; clone size: -; J gene: TRBJ1-1; D gene: TRBD1; CDR3 protein: CASRGQGGTEAFF; CDR3 DNA: TGTGCCAGTAGAGGACAGGGGGGCACTGAAGCTTTCTTT
V gene: TRBV5-1; clone size: -; J gene: TRBJ1-4; D gene: -; CDR3 protein: CASSPGGHSTNEKLFF; CDR3 DNA: TGCGCCAGCAGCCCCGGCGGACACTCAACTAATGAAAAACTGTTTTTT
V gene: TRBV19; clone size: few; J gene: TRBJ2-2; D gene: TRBD2; CDR3 protein: CASSGTGTSYFTGELFF; CDR3 DNA: TGTGCCAGTAGTGGGACCGGGACTAGCTATTTCACCGGGGAGCTGTTTTTT
V gene: TRBV6-8; clone size: few; J gene: TRBJ1-5; D gene: TRBD1; CDR3 protein: CASSQRTGGDQPQHF; CDR3 DNA: TGTGCCAGCAGCCAAAGGACAGGGGGAGATCAGCCCCAGCATTTT
V gene: TRBV6-8; clone size: few; J gene: TRBJ2-1; D gene: -; CDR3 protein: CASSGSDKYNEQFF; CDR3 DNA: TGTGCCAGCAGTGGGTCGGACAAGTACAATGAGCAGTTCTTC
V gene: TRBV6-8; clone size: -; J gene: TRBJ1-2; D gene: TRBD1; CDR3 protein: CATEKGTATFYGYTF; CDR3 DNA: TGTGCCACCGAGAAAGGGACAGCCACTTTCTATGGCTACACCTTC
V gene: TRBV25-1; clone size: few; J gene: TRBJ2-3; D gene: -; CDR3 protein: CASKADGGRDTQYF; CDR3 DNA: TGTGCCAGCAAGGCGGACGGGGGTCGTGATACGCAGTATTTT
V gene: TRBV11-3; clone size: few; J gene: TRBJ1-2; D gene: -; CDR3 protein: CASSFAPQGNYGYTF; CDR3 DNA: TGTGCCAGCAGCTTTGCTCCACAGGGTAACTATGGCTACACCTTC
V gene: TRBV30; clone size: few; J gene: TRBJ1-1; D gene: -; CDR3 protein: CAWSLDGLINTEAFF; CDR3 DNA: TGTGCCTGGTCCCTTGATGGGCTTATCAACACTGAAGCTTTCTTT
V gene: TRBV6-8; clone size: -; J gene: TRBJ2-6; D gene: -; CDR3 protein: CASSEGGANVLTF; CDR3 DNA: TGTGCCAGCAGTGAGGGTGGGGCCAACGTCCTGACTTTC
V gene: TRBV6-8; clone size: -; J gene: TRBJ1-1; D gene: -; CDR3 protein: CASSYSTNTEAFF; CDR3 DNA: TGTGCCAGCAGTTACTCGACGAACACTGAAGCTTTCTTT
V gene: TRBV14; clone size: -; J gene: TRBJ1-4; D gene: -; CDR3 protein: CASSQGGGGFEKLFF; CDR3 DNA: TGTGCCAGCAGCCAAGGCGGGGGGGGTTTTGAAAAACTGTTTTTT
V gene: TRBV15; clone size: -; J gene: TRBJ1-5; D gene: -; CDR3 protein: CATSRDKRDQPQHF; CDR3 DNA: TGTGCCACCAGCAGAGATAAAAGGGATCAGCCCCAGCATTTT
V gene: TRBV9; clone size: few; J gene: TRBJ1-1; D gene: -; CDR3 protein: CASSQGSTEAFF; CDR3 DNA: TGTGCCAGCAGCCAGGGGAGCACTGAAGCTTTCTTT
V gene: TRBV11-3; clone size: few; J gene: TRBJ1-3; D gene: -; CDR3 protein: CASSLGDPRAGNTIYF; CDR3 DNA: TGTGCCAGCAGCTTAGGGGATCCTAGGGCCGGAAACACCATATATTTT
V gene: TRBV18; clone size: -; J gene: TRBJ1-1; D gene: -; CDR3 protein: CASSPWVGRNTEAFF; CDR3 DNA: TGTGCCAGCTCCCCGTGGGTAGGGAGGAACACTGAAGCTTTCTTT
V gene: TRBV15; clone size: -; J gene: TRBJ1-1; D gene: TRBD1; CDR3 protein: CATSEKRQGGTEAFF; CDR3 DNA: TGTGCCACCAGCGAGAAAAGACAGGGGGGAACTGAAGCTTTCTTT
V gene: TRBV11-3; clone size: medium-sized; J gene: TRBJ2-7; D gene: TRBD2; CDR3 protein: CASSAAGVWTEQYF; CDR3 DNA: TGTGCCAGCAGCGCCGCGGGGGTTTGGACCGAGCAGTACTTC
V gene: TRBV6-8; clone size: -; J gene: TRBJ2-3; D gene: TRBD2; CDR3 protein: CASSYLAGADTQYF; CDR3 DNA: TGTGCCAGCAGTTACCTAGCGGGGGCAGATACGCAGTATTTT
V gene: TRBV5-1; clone size: few; J gene: TRBJ2-1; D gene: -; CDR3 protein: CASSLSELGTSSEQFF; CDR3 DNA: TGCGCCAGCAGCTTGTCCGAACTCGGGACATCGAGTGAGCAGTTCTTC
V gene: TRBV5-1; clone size: -; J gene: TRBJ2-7; D gene: -; CDR3 protein: CASSTGALNYEQYF; CDR3 DNA: TGCGCCAGCAGTACAGGCGCACTAAACTACGAGCAGTACTTC
V gene: TRBV14; clone size: -; J gene: TRBJ2-1; D gene: TRBD1; CDR3 protein: CASSQGGGYEQFF; CDR3 DNA: TGTGCCAGCAGCCAAGGAGGGGGCTATGAGCAGTTCTTC
V gene: TRBV11-3; clone size: few; J gene: TRBJ1-5; D gene: TRBD1; CDR3 protein: CASSFDDRGLNQPQHF; CDR3 DNA: TGTGCCAGCAGCTTTGACGACAGGGGTCTCAATCAGCCCCAGCATTTT
V gene: TRBV30; clone size: -; J gene: TRBJ1-3; D gene: -; CDR3 protein: CAWSPLTGLENTIYF; CDR3 DNA: TGTGCCTGGAGTCCTTTGACAGGCTTGGAGAACACCATATATTTT
V gene: TRBV25-1; clone size: -; J gene: TRBJ2-3; D gene: -; CDR3 protein: CASSESPGVGADTQYF; CDR3 DNA: TGTGCCAGCAGTGAATCCCCGGGGGTAGGCGCAGATACGCAGTATTTT
V gene: TRBV19; clone size: -; J gene: TRBJ2-1; D gene: -; CDR3 protein: CASSARGNEQFF; CDR3 DNA: TGTGCCAGTAGTGCGAGGGGTAATGAGCAGTTCTTC
V gene: TRBV5-1; clone size: -; J gene: TRBJ2-4; D gene: -; CDR3 protein: CASSLGAVSDIQYF; CDR3 DNA: TGCGCCAGCAGCTTGGGGGCAGTCAGTGACATTCAGTACTTC